This T cell receptor beta chain was documented in a study of OX40 agonist ivuxolimab in advanced cancers. The protocol was immunoSEQ multiplex PCR, while the TCRdb copy is restricted to in-frame clones and leaves out a portion. The sample carries about 60,000 clones, 91% recorded once. Germline V gene sequence: CDR1 SGHDT, CDR2 YYEEEE. V lost 0 bases, J lost 4 bases, and 19 bases lay in between. The length of the CDR3 is 18 residues. This clone came up once. The chain recombines TRBV5-6 with TRBJ2-2, with unresolved D. This TCR came from an adult with an advanced solid tumor such as melanoma, head and neck, liver or kidney cancer. The source material was CD4+ or CD8+ T cells sorted from blood, sampled in a trial of the OX40 agonist ivuxolimab. CDR3 protein: CASSLVAGRQAITGELFF. DNA of the CDR3: TGTGCCAGCAGCTTGGTGGCTGGGCGCCAGGCCATCACCGGGGAGCTGTTTTTT.